This T cell receptor beta chain emerged from a study of ipilimumab plus nivolumab after autologous stem cell transplantation. Whole-study context: A median of 8 nivolumab and 4 to 6 ipilimumab doses were given.

The CDR3 is 14 residues long. The V and J ends lost 5 bases and 10 bases respectively, with 16 bases between them. The germline V gene has CDR1 SGHNT and CDR2 YYREEE (reference sequence). Clones were sequenced by immunoSEQ multiplex PCR, and TCRdb holds only the in-frame ones, with some missing. Counted here are some 25,000 clones, 85% to 90% occurring once; the ten biggest clones make up 4% to 6%. Ipilimumab, 1 mg/kg, started 14 to 28 days after autologous transplant. The rearrangement joins TRBV5-4 to TRBJ1-6, with D hard to call. This material consisted of PBMCs, taken in a trial of ipilimumab plus nivolumab as post-transplant consolidation. The sequence derives from a male donor with diffuse large B-cell lymphoma. CDR3 sequence (DNA): TGTGCCAGCAGTCGGGTGGGGTCGCGGTCACCCCTCCACTTT. As protein: CASSRVGSRSPLHF.